The 6 T cell receptor beta chains presented below share a single source sample, sequenced in a study of blood T cell repertoires in COVID-19. The assay was immunoSEQ multiplex PCR, and TCRdb's table has in-frame clones only and misses some. Of approximately 250,000 clones listed, 85% to 90% are singletons. The sample comprised PBMCs or T cells enriched from blood (not recorded which). The receptor set was obtained from a woman aged 25 to 45 with acute COVID-19.

The chain carries TRBV28 and TRBJ1-5, with no clear D. CDR1 and CDR2 from the germline V gene are MDHEN and SYDVKM. This CDR3 has 15 amino acids. The V end lost 4 bases, the J end lost 2 bases, and 12 bases lay between the germline ends. Here the CDR3 reads CASSSFAQGNQPQHF. CDR3 in DNA: TGTGCCAGCAGTTCCTTCGCCCAGGGCAATCAGCCCCAGCATTTT.

This chain connects TRBV28 to TRBJ2-5; D remains unclear. V was trimmed by 4 bases and J by 1 base, leaving 10 bases between them. This CDR3 is built from 14 residues. The germline gives CDR1 MDHEN, CDR2 SYDVKM. CDR3 sequence (DNA): TGTGCCAGCAGTTCGACACAAATCCAAGAGACCCAGTACTTC. It specifies CASSSTQIQETQYF.

The genes are TRBV28 and TRBJ1-1, with TRBD1 matching 9 bases. This CDR3 has 14 residues. Germline assignment: CDR1 MDHEN and CDR2 SYDVKM. After removal of 2 bases from V and 5 bases from J, the junction contained 3 bases not matched to a gene. The CDR3 spells CASSLTGGWTEAFF. The CDR3 DNA sequence: TGTGCCAGCAGTTTAACAGGGGGCTGGACTGAAGCTTTCTTT. Complete variable domain (other parts from reference TRBV28 and TRBJ1-1): DVKVTQSSRYLVKRTGEKVFLECVQDMDHENMFWYRQDPGLGLRLIYFSYDVKMKEKGDIPEGYSVSREKKERFSLILESASTNQTSMYLCASSLTGGWTEAFFGQGTRLTVV.

The chain uses TRBV28 and TRBJ2-3; D is uncertain. Germline V lookup: CDR1 MDHEN, CDR2 SYDVKM. The V gene lost 1 base and the J gene lost 6 bases, with 8 bases spanning the gap. CDR3 size: 13 residues. The chain's CDR3 is CASSLLGRDTQYF. The CDR3 region has the DNA TGTGCCAGCAGTTTATTGGGCCGGGATACGCAGTATTTT.

V gene TRBV28 combines with J gene TRBJ1-6; D is uncertain. The CDR3 contains 13 residues. Germline V CDR1 and CDR2: MDHEN, SYDVKM. V was trimmed by 4 bases and J by 9 bases, leaving 10 bases between them. CDR3 nucleotide sequence: TGTGCCAGCAGTTCGCAGGCCTTTTCACCCCTCCACTTT. It is translated as CASSSQAFSPLHF. The variable domain in full, with the rest retrieved from reference TRBV28 and TRBJ1-6, is DVKVTQSSRYLVKRTGEKVFLECVQDMDHENMFWYRQDPGLGLRLIYFSYDVKMKEKGDIPEGYSVSREKKERFSLILESASTNQTSMYLCASSSQAFSPLHFGNGTRLTVT.

The genes are TRBV5-6 and TRBJ2-5; D gene uncertain. The V end was cut by 0 bases, the J end by 2 bases, with 8 bases between. The CDR3 totals 14 residues. Germline V gene data show CDR1 as SGHDT and CDR2 as YYEEEE. CDR3 nucleotides: TGTGCCAGCAGCTTGGAGGCGGTTCAAGAGACCCAGTACTTC. Translated, it gives CASSLEAVQETQYF.